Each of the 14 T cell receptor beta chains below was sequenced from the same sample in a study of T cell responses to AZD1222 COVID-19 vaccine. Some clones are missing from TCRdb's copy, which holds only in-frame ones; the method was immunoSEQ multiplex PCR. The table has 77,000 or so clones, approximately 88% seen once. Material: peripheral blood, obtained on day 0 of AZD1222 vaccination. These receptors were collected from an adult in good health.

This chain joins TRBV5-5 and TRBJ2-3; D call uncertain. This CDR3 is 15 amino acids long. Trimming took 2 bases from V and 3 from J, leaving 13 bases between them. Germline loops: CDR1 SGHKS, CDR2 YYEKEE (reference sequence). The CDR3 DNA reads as TGTGCCAGCAGCTTCGCCCGGGCAGGAACAGATACGCAGTATTTT. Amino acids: CASSFARAGTDTQYF. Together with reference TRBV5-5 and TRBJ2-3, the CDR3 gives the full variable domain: DAGVTQSPTHLIKTRGQQVTLRCSPISGHKSVSWYQQVLGQGPQFIFQYYEKEERGRGNFPDRFSARQFPNYSSELNVNALLLGDSALYLCASSFARAGTDTQYFGPGTRLTVL.

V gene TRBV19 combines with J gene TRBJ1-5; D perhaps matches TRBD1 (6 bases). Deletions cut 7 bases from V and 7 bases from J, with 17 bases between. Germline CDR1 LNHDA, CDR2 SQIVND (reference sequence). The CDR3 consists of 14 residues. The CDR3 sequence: CASTFLGGGQPQHF. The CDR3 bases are TGTGCCAGTACTTTTTTGGGGGGCGGGCAGCCCCAGCATTTT.

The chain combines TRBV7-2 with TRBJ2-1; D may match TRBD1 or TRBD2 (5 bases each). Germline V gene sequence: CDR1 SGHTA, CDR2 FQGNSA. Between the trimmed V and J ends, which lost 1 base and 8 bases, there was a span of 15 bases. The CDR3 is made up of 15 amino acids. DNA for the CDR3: TGTGCCAGCAGCTTAGTGGGGCCTCCCGGGGATGAGCAGTTCTTC. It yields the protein CASSLVGPPGDEQFF.

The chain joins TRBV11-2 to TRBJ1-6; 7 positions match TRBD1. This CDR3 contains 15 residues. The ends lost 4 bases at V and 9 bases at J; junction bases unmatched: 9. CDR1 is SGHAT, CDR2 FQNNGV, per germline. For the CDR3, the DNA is TGTGCCAGCAGCTCCACTGGACAGGCAGCTTCACCCCTCCACTTT. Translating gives CASSSTGQAASPLHF.

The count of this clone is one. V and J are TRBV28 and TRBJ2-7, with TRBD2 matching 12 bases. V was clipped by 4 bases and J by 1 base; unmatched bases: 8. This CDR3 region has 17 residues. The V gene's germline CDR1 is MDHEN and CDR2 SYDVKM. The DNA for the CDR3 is TGTGCCAGCAGTTCCTGGACTAGCGGGGAAATTTCCTACGAGCAGTACTTC. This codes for CASSSWTSGEISYEQYF.

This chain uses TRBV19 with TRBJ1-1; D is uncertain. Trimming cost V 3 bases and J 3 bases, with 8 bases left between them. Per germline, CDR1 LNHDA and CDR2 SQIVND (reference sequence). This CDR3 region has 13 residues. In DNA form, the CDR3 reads TGTGCCAGTAGTATTTTGGGATACACTGAAGCTTTCTTT. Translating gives CASSILGYTEAFF.

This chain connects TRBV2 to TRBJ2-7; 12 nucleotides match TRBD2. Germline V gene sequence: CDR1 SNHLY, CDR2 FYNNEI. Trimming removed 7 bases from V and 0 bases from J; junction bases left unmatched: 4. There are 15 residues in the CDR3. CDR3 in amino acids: CASTPGLAGSYEQYF. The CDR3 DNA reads TGTGCCAGCACTCCGGGACTAGCGGGCTCCTACGAGCAGTACTTC.

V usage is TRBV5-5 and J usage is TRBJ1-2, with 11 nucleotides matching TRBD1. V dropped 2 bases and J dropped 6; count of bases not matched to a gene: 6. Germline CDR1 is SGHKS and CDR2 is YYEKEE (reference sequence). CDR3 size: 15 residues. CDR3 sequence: CASSLMGQGGHGYTF. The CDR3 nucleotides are TGTGCCAGCAGCTTAATGGGACAGGGGGGCCATGGCTACACCTTC.

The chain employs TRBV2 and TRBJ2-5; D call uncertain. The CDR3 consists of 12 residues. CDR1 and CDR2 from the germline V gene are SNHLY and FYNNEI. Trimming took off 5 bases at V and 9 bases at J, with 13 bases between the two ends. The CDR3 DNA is TGTGCCAGCAGTCCCCAACCCCCCTCCCAGTACTTC. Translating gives CASSPQPPSQYF.

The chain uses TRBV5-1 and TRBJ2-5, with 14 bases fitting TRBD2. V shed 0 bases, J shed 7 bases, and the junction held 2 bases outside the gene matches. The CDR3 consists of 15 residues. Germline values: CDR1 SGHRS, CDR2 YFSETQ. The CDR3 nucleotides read TGCGCCAGCAGCTTGGTTGGGACTAGCGGGGGGACCCAGTACTTC. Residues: CASSLVGTSGGTQYF.

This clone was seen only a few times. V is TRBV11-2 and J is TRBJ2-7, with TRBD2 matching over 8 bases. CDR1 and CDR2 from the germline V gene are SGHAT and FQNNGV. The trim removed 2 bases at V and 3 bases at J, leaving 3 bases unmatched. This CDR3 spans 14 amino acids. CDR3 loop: CASSLTGGVYEQYF. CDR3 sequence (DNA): TGTGCCAGCAGCTTAACGGGAGGGGTCTACGAGCAGTACTTC.

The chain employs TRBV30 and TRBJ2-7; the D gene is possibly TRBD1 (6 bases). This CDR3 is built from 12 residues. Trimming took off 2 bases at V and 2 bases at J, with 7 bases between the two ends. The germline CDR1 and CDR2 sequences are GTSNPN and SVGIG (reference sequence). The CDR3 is CAWSRDTYEQYF. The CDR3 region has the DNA TGTGCCTGGAGTAGGGACACCTACGAGCAGTACTTC.

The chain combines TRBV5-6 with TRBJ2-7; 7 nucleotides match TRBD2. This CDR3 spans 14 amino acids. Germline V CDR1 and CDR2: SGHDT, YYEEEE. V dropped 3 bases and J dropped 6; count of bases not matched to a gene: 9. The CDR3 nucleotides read TGTGCCAGCAGCTGGACGGGGGGTCTCGGCGAGCAGTACTTC. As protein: CASSWTGGLGEQYF.

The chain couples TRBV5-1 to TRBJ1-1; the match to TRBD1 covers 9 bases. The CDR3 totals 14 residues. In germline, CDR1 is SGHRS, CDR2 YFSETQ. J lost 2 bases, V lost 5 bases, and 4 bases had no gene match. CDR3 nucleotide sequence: TGCGCCAGCAGGAGGACAGGGGATAACACTGAAGCTTTCTTT. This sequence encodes CASRRTGDNTEAFF. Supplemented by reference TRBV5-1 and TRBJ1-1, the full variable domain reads KAGVTQTPRYLIKTRGQQVTLSCSPISGHRSVSWYQQTPGQGLQFLFEYFSETQRNKGNFPGRFSGRQFSNSRSEMNVSTLELGDSALYLCASRRTGDNTEAFFGQGTRLTVV.